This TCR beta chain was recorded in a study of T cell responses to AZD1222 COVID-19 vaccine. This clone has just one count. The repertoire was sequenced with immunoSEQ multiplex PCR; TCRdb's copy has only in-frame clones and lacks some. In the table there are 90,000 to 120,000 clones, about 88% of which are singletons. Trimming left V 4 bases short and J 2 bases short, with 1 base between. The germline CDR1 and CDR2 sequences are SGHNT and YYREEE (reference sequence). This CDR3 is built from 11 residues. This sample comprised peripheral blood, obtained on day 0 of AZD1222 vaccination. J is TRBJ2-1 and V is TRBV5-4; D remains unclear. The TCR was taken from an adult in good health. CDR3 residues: CASSTYNEQFF. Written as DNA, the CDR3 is TGTGCCAGCAGCACCTACAATGAGCAGTTCTTC. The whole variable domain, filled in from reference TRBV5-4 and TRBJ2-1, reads ETGVTQSPTHLIKTRGQQVTLRCSSQSGHNTVSWYQQALGQGPQFIFQYYREEENGRGNFPPRFSGLQFPNYSSELNVNALELDDSALYLCASSTYNEQFFGPGTRLTVL.